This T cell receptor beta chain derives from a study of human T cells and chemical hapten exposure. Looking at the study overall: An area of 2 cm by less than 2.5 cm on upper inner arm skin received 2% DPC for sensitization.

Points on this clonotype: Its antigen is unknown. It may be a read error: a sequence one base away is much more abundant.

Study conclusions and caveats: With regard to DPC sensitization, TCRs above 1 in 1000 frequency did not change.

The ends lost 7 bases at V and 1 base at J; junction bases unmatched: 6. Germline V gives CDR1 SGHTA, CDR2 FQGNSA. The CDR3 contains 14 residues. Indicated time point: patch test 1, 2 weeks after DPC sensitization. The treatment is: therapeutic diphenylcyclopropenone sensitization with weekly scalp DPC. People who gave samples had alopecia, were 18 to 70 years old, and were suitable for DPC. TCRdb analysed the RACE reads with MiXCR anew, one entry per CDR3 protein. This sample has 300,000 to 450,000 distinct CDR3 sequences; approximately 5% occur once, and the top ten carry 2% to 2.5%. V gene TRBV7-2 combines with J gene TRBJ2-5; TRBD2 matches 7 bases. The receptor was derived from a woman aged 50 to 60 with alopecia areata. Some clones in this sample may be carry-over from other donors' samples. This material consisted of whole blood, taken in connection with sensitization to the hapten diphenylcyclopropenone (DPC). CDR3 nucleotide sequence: TGTGCCAGCACCGGGGGGTCCGGCCAAGAGACCCAGTACTTC. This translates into CASTGGSGQETQYF.